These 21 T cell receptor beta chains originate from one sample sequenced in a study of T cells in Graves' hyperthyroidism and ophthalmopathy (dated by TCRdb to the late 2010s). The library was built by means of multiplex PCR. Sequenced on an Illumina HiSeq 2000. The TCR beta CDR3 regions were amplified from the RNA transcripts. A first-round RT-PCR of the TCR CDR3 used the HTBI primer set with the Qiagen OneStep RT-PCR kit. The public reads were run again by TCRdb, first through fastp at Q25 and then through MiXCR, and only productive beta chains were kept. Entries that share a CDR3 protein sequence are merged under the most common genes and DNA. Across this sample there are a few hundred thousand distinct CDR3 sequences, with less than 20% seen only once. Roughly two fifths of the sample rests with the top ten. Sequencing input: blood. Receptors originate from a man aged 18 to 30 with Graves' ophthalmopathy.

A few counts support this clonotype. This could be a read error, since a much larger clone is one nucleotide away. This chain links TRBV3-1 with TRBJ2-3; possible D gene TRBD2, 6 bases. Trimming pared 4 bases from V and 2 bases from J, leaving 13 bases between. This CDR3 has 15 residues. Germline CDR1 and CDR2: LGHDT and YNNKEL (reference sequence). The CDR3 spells CASSRGDSYTDTQYF. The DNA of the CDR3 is TGTGCCAGCAGCCGAGGGGACTCTTACACAGATACGCAGTATTTT.

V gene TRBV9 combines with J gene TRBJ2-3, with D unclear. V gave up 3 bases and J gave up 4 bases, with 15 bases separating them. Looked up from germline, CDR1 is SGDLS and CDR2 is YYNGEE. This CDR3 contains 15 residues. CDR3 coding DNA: TGTGCCAGCAGCGCAAAAGGGCCGGCTTCAGATACGCAGTATTTT. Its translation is CASSAKGPASDTQYF. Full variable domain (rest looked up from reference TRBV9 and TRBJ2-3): DSGVTQTPKHLITATGQRVTLRCSPRSGDLSVYWYQQSLDQGLQFLIQYYNGEERAKGNILERFSAQQFPDLHSELNLSSLELGDSALYFCASSAKGPASDTQYFGPGTRLTVL.

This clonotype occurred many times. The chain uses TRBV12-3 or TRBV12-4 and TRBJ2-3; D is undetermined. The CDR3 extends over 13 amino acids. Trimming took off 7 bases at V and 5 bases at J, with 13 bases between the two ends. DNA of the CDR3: TGTGCCAGCACCCAGCAAACTGGAGATACGCAGTATTTT. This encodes CASTQQTGDTQYF.

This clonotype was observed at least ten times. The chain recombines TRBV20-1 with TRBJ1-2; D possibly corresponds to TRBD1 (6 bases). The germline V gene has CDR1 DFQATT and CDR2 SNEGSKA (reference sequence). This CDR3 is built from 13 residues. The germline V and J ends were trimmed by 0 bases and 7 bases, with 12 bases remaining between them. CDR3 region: CSAREATGGGYTF. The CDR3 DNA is TGCAGTGCTAGAGAGGCGACAGGCGGTGGCTACACCTTC.

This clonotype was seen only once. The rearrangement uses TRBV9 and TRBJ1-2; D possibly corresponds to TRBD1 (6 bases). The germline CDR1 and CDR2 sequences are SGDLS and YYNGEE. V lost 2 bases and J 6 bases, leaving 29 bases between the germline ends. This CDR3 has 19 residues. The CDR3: CASSVPEREQGHRVDGYTF. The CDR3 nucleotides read TGTGCCAGCAGCGTCCCTGAAAGGGAACAGGGACACCGGGTAGATGGCTACACCTTC.

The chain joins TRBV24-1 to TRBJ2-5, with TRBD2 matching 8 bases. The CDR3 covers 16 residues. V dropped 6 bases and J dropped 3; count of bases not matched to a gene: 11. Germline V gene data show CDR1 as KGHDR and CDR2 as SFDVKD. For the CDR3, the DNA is TGTGCCACCAGTTTTTTTAGCGGGGTGGGAGAAGAGACCCAGTACTTC. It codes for CATSFFSGVGEETQYF.

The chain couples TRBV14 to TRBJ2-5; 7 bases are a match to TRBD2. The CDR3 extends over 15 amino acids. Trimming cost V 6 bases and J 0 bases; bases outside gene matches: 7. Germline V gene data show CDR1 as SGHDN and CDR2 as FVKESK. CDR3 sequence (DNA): TGTGCCAGCAGAGAAAATAGCGGGTACCAAGAGACCCAGTACTTC. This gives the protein CASRENSGYQETQYF.

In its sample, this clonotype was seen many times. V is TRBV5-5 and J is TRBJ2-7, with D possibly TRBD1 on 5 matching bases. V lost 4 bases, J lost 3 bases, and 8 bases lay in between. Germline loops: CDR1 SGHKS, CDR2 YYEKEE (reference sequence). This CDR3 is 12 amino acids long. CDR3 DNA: TGTGCCAGCAGCCAAGGGGACTACGAGCAGTACTTC. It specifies CASSQGDYEQYF.

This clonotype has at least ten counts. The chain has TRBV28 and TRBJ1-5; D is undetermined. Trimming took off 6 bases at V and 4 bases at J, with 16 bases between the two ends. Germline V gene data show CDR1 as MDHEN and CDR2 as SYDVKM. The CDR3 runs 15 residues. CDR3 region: CASSPGFQENQPQHF. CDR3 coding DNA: TGTGCCAGCAGCCCGGGGTTCCAGGAGAATCAGCCCCAGCATTTT.

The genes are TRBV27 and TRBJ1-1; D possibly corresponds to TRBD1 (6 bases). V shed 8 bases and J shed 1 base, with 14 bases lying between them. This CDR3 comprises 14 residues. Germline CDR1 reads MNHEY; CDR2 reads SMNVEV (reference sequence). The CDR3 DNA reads TGTGCCAGCGGGTCTAACAGGGAGAACACTGAAGCTTTCTTT. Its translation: CASGSNRENTEAFF.

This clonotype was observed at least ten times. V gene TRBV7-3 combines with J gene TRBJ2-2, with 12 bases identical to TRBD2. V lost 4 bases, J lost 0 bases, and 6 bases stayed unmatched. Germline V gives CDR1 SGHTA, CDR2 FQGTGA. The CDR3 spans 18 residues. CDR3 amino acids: CASSSSPSGGANTGELFF. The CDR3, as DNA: TGTGCCAGCAGCTCCTCCCCTAGCGGGGGGGCGAACACCGGGGAGCTGTTTTTT.

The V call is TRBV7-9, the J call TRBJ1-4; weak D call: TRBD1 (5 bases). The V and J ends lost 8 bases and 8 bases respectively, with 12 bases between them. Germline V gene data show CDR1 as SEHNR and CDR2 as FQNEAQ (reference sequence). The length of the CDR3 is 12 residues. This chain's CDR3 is CASGQGNEKLFF. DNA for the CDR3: TGTGCCAGCGGCCAGGGAAACGAAAAACTGTTTTTT.

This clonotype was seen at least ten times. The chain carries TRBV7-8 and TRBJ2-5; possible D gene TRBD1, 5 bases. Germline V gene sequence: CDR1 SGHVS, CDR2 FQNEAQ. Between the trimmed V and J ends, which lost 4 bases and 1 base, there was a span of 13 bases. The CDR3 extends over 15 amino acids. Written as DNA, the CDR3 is TGTGCCAGCAGCTCCCGACAGATTCTCCAAGAGACCCAGTACTTC. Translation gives CASSSRQILQETQYF.

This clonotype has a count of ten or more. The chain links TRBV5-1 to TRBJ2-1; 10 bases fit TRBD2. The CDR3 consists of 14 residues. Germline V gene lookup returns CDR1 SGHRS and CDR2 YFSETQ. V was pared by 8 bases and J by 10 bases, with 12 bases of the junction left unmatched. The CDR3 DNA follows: TGCGCCAGTACCGATGCTAGCGGGGGCTCGGAGCAGTTCTTC. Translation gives CASTDASGGSEQFF.

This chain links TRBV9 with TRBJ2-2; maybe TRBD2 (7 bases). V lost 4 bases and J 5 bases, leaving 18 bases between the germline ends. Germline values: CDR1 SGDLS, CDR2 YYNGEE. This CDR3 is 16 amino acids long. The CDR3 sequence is CASSHRRGQGTGELFF. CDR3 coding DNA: TGTGCCAGCAGCCATAGGCGGGGGCAGGGAACCGGGGAGCTGTTTTTT.

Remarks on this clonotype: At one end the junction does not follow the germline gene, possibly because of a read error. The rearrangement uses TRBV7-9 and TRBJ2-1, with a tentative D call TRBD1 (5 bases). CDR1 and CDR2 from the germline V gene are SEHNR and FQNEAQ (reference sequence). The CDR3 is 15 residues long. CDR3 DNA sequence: TGTGCCAGCGGCTTAGAAGGAAGGGGTCGCCATGAGCAGTTCTTC. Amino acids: CASGLEGRGRHEQFF.

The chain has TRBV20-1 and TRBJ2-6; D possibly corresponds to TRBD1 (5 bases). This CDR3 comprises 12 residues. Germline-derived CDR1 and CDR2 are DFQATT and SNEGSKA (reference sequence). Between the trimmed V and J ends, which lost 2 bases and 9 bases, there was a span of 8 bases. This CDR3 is CSARTGFNVLTF. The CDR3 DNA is TGCAGTGCTAGAACAGGATTCAACGTCCTGACTTTC.

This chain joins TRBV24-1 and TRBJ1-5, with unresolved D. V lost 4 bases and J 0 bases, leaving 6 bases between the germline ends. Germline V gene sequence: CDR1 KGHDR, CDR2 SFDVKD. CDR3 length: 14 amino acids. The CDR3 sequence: CATSETYSNQPQHF. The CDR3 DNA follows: TGTGCCACCAGTGAGACATATAGCAATCAGCCCCAGCATTTT.

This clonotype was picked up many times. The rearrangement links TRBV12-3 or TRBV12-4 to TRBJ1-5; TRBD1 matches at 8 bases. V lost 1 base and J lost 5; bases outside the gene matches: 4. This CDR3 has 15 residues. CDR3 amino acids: CASSLGSGGDQPQHF. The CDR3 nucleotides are TGTGCCAGCAGTTTAGGTTCAGGGGGCGATCAGCCCCAGCATTTT.

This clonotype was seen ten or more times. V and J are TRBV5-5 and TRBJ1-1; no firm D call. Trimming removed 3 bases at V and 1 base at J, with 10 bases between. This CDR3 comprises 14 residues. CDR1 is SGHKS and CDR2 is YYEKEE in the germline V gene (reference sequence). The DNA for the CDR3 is TGTGCCAGCAGCTCCCCGTCAGCGAACACTGAAGCTTTCTTT. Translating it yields CASSSPSANTEAFF.

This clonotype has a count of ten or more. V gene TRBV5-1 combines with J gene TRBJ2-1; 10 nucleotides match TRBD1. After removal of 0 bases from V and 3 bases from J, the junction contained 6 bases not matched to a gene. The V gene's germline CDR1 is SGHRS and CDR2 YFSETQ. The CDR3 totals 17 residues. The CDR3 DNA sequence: TGCGCCAGCAGCTTGGCGGCCCGGGACAGGGGCTACAATGAGCAGTTCTTC. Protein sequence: CASSLAARDRGYNEQFF.